The rows below give T cell receptor beta chains drawn from one sample of a study of T cells in Graves' hyperthyroidism and ophthalmopathy. TCRdb reprocessed the multiplex PCR reads via MiXCR and lists one record per CDR3 protein. The profile shows approximately 560,000 distinct CDR3 sequences, just over 45% of them singletons. The sample was peripheral blood or thyroid tissue (not recorded which). These receptors were collected from a woman between 18 and 29 years old with Graves' hyperthyroidism. Both conserved end residues are trimmed from each CDR3. Fields, in order: V gene, CDR3 length, CDR3 protein.

>TRBV12-3/TRBV12-4|11
ASSFNSRYGYT
>TRBV11-2|11
ASSLEWAGEAF
>TRBV20-1|12
SAGASVFSDGYT
>TRBV2|13
ASSALRDRDQPQH
>TRBV2|13
ASSAPRGTGTEAF
>TRBV25-1|12
ASSETGRKYGYT
>TRBV29-1|11
SVRDTSNYGYT
>TRBV9|12
ASSRAFPGETQY
>TRBV2|14
ASSEALGQGVETQY
>TRBV29-1|10
SVGQGGYGYT
>TRBV7-9|12
ASSSEARTYEQY
>TRBV5-4|14
ASSLVVGQPNFGQY
>TRBV7-2|12
ASSLSRHGPEAF
>TRBV29-1|10
SVEAALYGYT
>TRBV25-1|14
ASSPGTAGSNQPQH
>TRBV19|13
AILSTGSLSYGYT
>TRBV19|13
ASRPLRAGRTEAS
>TRBV29-1|10
SVRTSGYEQY